This TCR beta chain is from a study of cytomegalovirus exposure and HLA in healthy donors. General study results and limits: Associated with cytomegalovirus, according to the listing, were 150 to 200 TCR beta chains.

The primer mix had 60 Vbeta and 13 Jbeta primers. The method was immunoSEQ multiplex PCR; TCRdb's version includes in-frame clones alone and lacks a portion of them. The sample has about 140,000 clones; more than 60% are singletons. The V end lost 4 bases, the J end lost 8 bases, and 10 bases lay between the germline ends. CDR1 SGHDT and CDR2 YYEEEE come from the germline V gene. The CDR3 loop spans 12 amino acids. With respect to this clone: The antigen is undetermined.

The sequenced material came from PBMCs. This rearrangement joins TRBV5-6 to TRBJ2-1; TRBD1 is a possible D gene (5 bases). The TCR sequence derives from a female donor in good health and CMV-seronegative. The CDR3 is CASSPQGHEQFF. In DNA, the CDR3 is TGTGCCAGCAGCCCTCAGGGCCATGAGCAGTTCTTC.